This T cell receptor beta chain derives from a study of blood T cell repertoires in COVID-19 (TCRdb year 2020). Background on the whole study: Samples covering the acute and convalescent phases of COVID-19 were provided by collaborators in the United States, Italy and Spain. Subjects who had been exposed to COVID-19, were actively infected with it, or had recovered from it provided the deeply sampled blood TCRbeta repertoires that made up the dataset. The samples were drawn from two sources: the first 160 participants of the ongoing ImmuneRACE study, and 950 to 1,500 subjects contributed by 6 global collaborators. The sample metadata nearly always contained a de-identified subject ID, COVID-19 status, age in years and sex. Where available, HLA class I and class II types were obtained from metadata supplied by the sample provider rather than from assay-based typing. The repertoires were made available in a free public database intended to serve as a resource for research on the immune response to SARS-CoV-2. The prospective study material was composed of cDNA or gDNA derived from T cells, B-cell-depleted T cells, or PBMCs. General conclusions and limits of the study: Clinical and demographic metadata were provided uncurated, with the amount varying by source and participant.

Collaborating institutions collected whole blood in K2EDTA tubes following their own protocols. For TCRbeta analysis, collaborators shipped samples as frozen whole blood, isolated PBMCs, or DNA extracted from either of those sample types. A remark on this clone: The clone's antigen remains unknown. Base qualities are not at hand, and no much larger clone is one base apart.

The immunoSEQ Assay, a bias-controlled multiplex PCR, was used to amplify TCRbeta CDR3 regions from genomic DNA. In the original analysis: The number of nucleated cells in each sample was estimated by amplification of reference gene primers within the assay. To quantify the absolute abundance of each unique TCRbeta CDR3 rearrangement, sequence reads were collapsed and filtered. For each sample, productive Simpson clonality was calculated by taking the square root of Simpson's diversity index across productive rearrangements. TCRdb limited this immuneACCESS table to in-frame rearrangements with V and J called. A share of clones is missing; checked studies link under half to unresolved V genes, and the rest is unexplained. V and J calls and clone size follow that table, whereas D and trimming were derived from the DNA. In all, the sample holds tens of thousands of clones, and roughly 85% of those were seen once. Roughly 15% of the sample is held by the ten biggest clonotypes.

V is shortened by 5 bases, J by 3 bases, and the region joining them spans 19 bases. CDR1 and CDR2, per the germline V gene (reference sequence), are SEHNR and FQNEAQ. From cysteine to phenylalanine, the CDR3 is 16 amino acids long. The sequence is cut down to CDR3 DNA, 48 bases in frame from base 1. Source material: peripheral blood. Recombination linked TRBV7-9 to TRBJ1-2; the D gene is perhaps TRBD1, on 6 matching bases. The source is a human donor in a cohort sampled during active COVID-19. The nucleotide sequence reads TGTGCCAGCAGCCCCACCCCCAGGGGTTTACACTATGGCTACACCTTC. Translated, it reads CASSPTPRGLHYGYTF. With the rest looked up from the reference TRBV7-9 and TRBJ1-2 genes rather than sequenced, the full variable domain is DTGVSQNPRHKITKRGQNVTFRCDPISEHNRLYWYRQTLGQGPEFLTYFQNEAQLEKSRLLSDRFSAERPKGSFSTLEIQRTEQGDSAMYLCASSPTPRGLHYGYTFGSGTRLTVV.